The clone carrying this TCR beta chain was recorded many times. The antigen is undetermined. The sample is drawn from a study of neurological immune-mediated disorders. 5'RACE with 10-nucleotide random UMIs generated the cDNA. A single run covered 15-18 subjects with over 170 million TCR-beta sequences. One entry per CDR3 protein results from TCRdb running MiXCR on the 5' RACE reads. This table holds around 69,000 distinct CDR3 sequences, 4.5% found once. For the unsorted libraries, 2 million PBMCs stored at -80 C served as input. Study results and limitations: HTLV-1-associated myelopathy had the most TCR clonal expansion, while multiple sclerosis had the least, a level that fell below healthy controls.

Germline V CDR1 and CDR2: SGHRS, YFSETQ. V was shortened by 4 bases and J by 3 bases, with 11 bases between the two germline ends. The length of the CDR3 is 13 residues. The chain uses TRBV5-1 and TRBJ2-7; maybe TRBD2 (6 bases). The receptor's source is a man aged 25-45 years with multiple sclerosis. Source material: PBMCs. CDR3 in amino acids: CASSPRGGYEQYV. For the CDR3, the DNA is TGCGCCAGCAGCCCTAGGGGAGGCTACGAGCAGTACGTC.